The T cell receptor beta chain described here comes from a study of OX40 agonist ivuxolimab in advanced cancers. As for the study in general: The eligibility criteria allowed prior anti-PD-1, anti-PD-L1 or anti-CTLA-4 therapy, and 40% had some. Overall study results and limits: Researchers report that CD8+ T cells had, on average, more expanded clones than CD4+. Clones of CD4+ and CD8+ blood T cells grew by week 6 at doses of 0.1 to 3.0 mg/kg.

Germline loops: CDR1 SQVTM, CDR2 ANQGSEA. The CDR3 is 15 residues long. V was pared by 4 bases and J by 6 bases, with 9 bases of the junction left unmatched. At cycle 4 day 1, cycle 7 day 1, and baseline, blood was sampled. To note about this clone: Its target is unknown.

The repertoire was sequenced with immunoSEQ multiplex PCR; TCRdb's copy has only in-frame clones and lacks some. The sample records about 79,000 clones, around 82% being singletons. The source is an adult with an advanced solid tumor such as melanoma, head and neck, liver or kidney cancer. The J gene is TRBJ2-1, the V gene TRBV29-1; TRBD2 agrees at 10 bases. Sequenced material: CD4+ or CD8+ T cells sorted from blood, taken in a trial of the OX40 agonist ivuxolimab. The DNA of the CDR3 is TGCAGCGTTGGGATAGCGGGAGGCTTGGCCAATGAGCAGTTCTTC. Translated, it gives CSVGIAGGLANEQFF.